This passage covers 10 T cell receptor beta chains from one sample sequenced in a study of OX40 agonist ivuxolimab in advanced cancers. Method: immunoSEQ multiplex PCR; TCRdb's copy keeps in-frame clones and lacks some. The data contain 40,000 to 45,000 clones, about 85% of them seen just once; the ten biggest clones take up about 16%. The sequenced sample was CD4+ or CD8+ T cells sorted from blood, obtained in a trial of the OX40 agonist ivuxolimab. Receptor source: an adult with an advanced solid tumor such as melanoma, head and neck, liver or kidney cancer.

This rearrangement joins TRBV14 to TRBJ2-3, with TRBD2 identical over 10 bases. The CDR3 covers 15 residues. Germline CDR1 reads SGHDN; CDR2 reads FVKESK. J gave up 2 bases and V 3 bases, and 2 bases lay outside the gene matches. The CDR3 nucleotides read TGTGCCAGCAGCCACGGACTAGCGGCCACAGATACGCAGTATTTT. This translates into CASSHGLAATDTQYF.

The chain uses TRBV5-8 and TRBJ2-7, with TRBD1 as a possible D gene (5 bases). Germline V gene lookup returns CDR1 SGHTS and CDR2 YDEGEE. This CDR3 has 11 residues. The germline V and J ends were trimmed by 3 bases and 7 bases, with 8 bases remaining between them. The CDR3 here is CASSYGQEQYF. CDR3 nucleotide sequence: TGTGCCAGCAGCTACGGACAAGAGCAGTACTTC. Together with reference TRBV5-8 and TRBJ2-7, the CDR3 gives the full variable domain: EAGVTQSPTHLIKTRGQQATLRCSPISGHTSVYWYQQALGLGLQFLLWYDEGEERNRGNFPPRFSGRQFPNYSSELNVNALELEDSALYLCASSYGQEQYFGPGTRLTVT.

The chain has TRBV9 and TRBJ1-1; D call uncertain. The germline V and J ends were trimmed by 4 bases and 5 bases, with 9 bases remaining between them. Germline V lookup: CDR1 SGDLS, CDR2 YYNGEE. This CDR3 has 12 amino acids. This CDR3 is CASSPRGTEAFF. The CDR3 DNA reads TGTGCCAGCAGCCCCCGTGGTACTGAAGCTTTCTTT.

The rearrangement uses TRBV7-6 and TRBJ2-7, with D perhaps TRBD2 (5 bases). Germline V gene lookup returns CDR1 SGHVS and CDR2 FNYEAQ. The CDR3 loop spans 16 amino acids. Between the trimmed V and J ends, which lost 5 bases and 2 bases, there was a span of 19 bases. DNA for the CDR3: TGTGCCAGCAGCCCTACCCGAGCGGCCGGTCCCTACGAGCAGTACTTC. Translation: CASSPTRAAGPYEQYF.

The chain is built from TRBV9 and TRBJ2-7, with 11 nucleotides matching TRBD2. Trimming cost V 4 bases and J 0 bases; bases outside gene matches: 3. Germline-derived CDR1 and CDR2 are SGDLS and YYNGEE. The CDR3 has 15 amino acids. The DNA of the CDR3 is TGTGCCAGCAGCTATACTAGCGGGAGCTCCTACGAGCAGTACTTC. As protein: CASSYTSGSSYEQYF.

V usage is TRBV5-5 and J usage is TRBJ1-2, with D hard to call. The CDR3 length is 15 residues. V dropped 3 bases and J dropped 0 bases, with 12 bases sitting between them. The germline CDR1 and CDR2 sequences are SGHKS and YYEKEE (reference sequence). CDR3: CASSWVTGSNYGYTF. In DNA, the CDR3 is TGTGCCAGCAGCTGGGTTACGGGCTCTAACTATGGCTACACCTTC.

The rearrangement uses TRBV30 and TRBJ2-7; weak D call: TRBD1 (5 bases). V lost 8 bases, J lost 3 bases, and 11 bases lay in between. This CDR3 has 11 amino acids. The germline V gene encodes CDR1 GTSNPN and CDR2 SVGIG (reference sequence). The CDR3 loop reads CAGTDSYEQYF. The CDR3 DNA is TGTGCCGGAACCGACAGCTACGAGCAGTACTTC.

The chain employs TRBV30 and TRBJ1-2, with a tentative D call TRBD1 (5 bases). The CDR3 is 12 amino acids. Germline V gene sequence: CDR1 GTSNPN, CDR2 SVGIG (reference sequence). The germline V and J ends were trimmed by 4 bases and 8 bases, with 14 bases remaining between them. The CDR3 sequence: CAWKAGAWGYTF. Written as DNA, the CDR3 is TGTGCCTGGAAAGCCGGGGCTTGGGGCTACACCTTC.

This clone turned up a few times. The CDR3 coding sequence is TGTGCCAGCAGTTTTGGGTCAGGGTTGGAGGCTTTCTTT. Residues: CASSFGSGLEAFF. This chain joins TRBV27 and TRBJ1-1; D might be TRBD1 (5 bases). This CDR3 is 13 amino acids long. The germline CDR1 and CDR2 sequences are MNHEY and SMNVEV (reference sequence). The V and J ends lost 3 bases and 11 bases respectively, with 16 bases between them.

This rearrangement joins TRBV14 to TRBJ1-2; D is unresolved. The CDR3 has 14 residues. V gave up 0 bases and J gave up 4 bases, with 9 bases separating them. Per germline, CDR1 SGHDN and CDR2 FVKESK. CDR3 loop: CASSQEGRLYGYTF. CDR3 nucleotides: TGTGCCAGCAGCCAAGAGGGCCGTCTCTATGGCTACACCTTC.